Following are 22 T cell receptor beta chains from one sample sequenced in a study of identical twins. In TCRdb, the 5' RACE reads were re-called with MiXCR into one record per CDR3 protein. The sample consists of 350,000 to 450,000 distinct CDR3 sequences, roughly 20% of them appearing once. Sequencing input: naive T cells sorted from blood. Every receptor here comes from a man over 45 in good health.

This clonotype has a handful of counts. The rearrangement uses TRBV6-1 and TRBJ2-1; 11 positions match TRBD1. The V and J ends lost 10 bases and 8 bases, in that order; junction bases with no gene match: 10. This CDR3 spans 14 amino acids. The V gene's germline CDR1 is MNHNS and CDR2 SASEGT. The CDR3 DNA sequence: TGTGCCACCTCCGGGACAGGGGGGTTTGATGAGCAGTTCTTC. Its protein is CATSGTGGFDEQFF.

The chain employs TRBV6-1 and TRBJ1-5; TRBD1 agrees at 7 bases. There are 18 residues in the CDR3. From germline, CDR1 is MNHNS and CDR2 SASEGT. J was trimmed by 0 bases and V by 6 bases; bases with no gene match: 14. CDR3 sequence (DNA): TGTGCCAGCAGCCACCTGAGACAGGGCAATGTTAGCAATCAGCCCCAGCATTTT. The encoded protein is CASSHLRQGNVSNQPQHF.

This sequence joins TRBV2 and TRBJ2-1, with D perhaps matching TRBD2 (5 bases). Germline lookup yields CDR1 SNHLY and CDR2 FYNNEI. This CDR3 is built from 14 residues. With 4 bases removed from V and 4 bases from J, the gap between germline ends came to 11 bases. The CDR3 bases are TGTGCCAGCAGTGCCGACTACTGGTACAATGAGCAGTTCTTC. Translated, it gives CASSADYWYNEQFF.

Only a few counts were recorded for this clonotype. J is TRBJ1-1 and V is TRBV24-1, with D maybe TRBD1 (5 bases). The V and J ends lost 5 bases and 0 bases respectively, with 9 bases between them. CDR3 length: 14 residues. Germline CDR1 and CDR2: KGHDR and SFDVKD. The CDR3 region is CATSGAGMNTEAFF. The CDR3 DNA reads TGTGCCACCAGTGGTGCAGGGATGAACACTGAAGCTTTCTTT.

This clonotype has at least ten counts. The genes are TRBV9 and TRBJ2-2; 11 bases fit TRBD1. This CDR3 contains 16 residues. Trimming cost V 2 bases and J 6 bases; bases outside gene matches: 6. Germline V CDR1 and CDR2: SGDLS, YYNGEE. The CDR3 spells CASSVRTGGSAGELFF. CDR3 nucleotide sequence: TGTGCCAGCAGCGTTCGGACAGGGGGCTCCGCCGGGGAGCTGTTTTTT.

In its sample, this clonotype was seen a few times. The chain joins TRBV5-1 to TRBJ1-2; 8 nucleotides line up with TRBD1. V lost 4 bases, J lost 7 bases, and 6 bases stayed unmatched. This CDR3 is 13 amino acids long. Germline loops: CDR1 SGHRS, CDR2 YFSETQ. As DNA, the CDR3 is TGCGCCAGCAGCCCCGGACAGGGCGGTGGCTACACCTTC. Translating gives CASSPGQGGGYTF.

This clonotype was found a few times. J is TRBJ1-2 and V is TRBV29-1, with 9 positions matching TRBD1. The ends lost 2 bases at V and 5 bases at J; junction bases unmatched: 9. This CDR3 spans 15 amino acids. CDR1 is SQVTM, CDR2 ANQGSEA, per germline. The CDR3 DNA follows: TGCAGCGTTGAATGGGTACAGGGGGCGTCTTATGGCTACACCTTC. Encoded protein: CSVEWVQGASYGYTF.

The CDR3 nucleotides read TGCGCCAGCAGCTTGGTCCTAGCGGGGTACCAAGAGACCCAGTACTTC. Translated, it gives CASSLVLAGYQETQYF. The chain has TRBV5-1 and TRBJ2-5; 9 bases align to TRBD2. The germline V gene has CDR1 SGHRS and CDR2 YFSETQ. After removal of 0 bases from V and 0 bases from J, the junction contained 3 bases not matched to a gene. The CDR3 runs 16 residues.

In its sample, this clonotype was seen many times. The CDR3 loop is CASSQDTAGYYEQYF. The CDR3 DNA is TGCGCCAGCAGCCAGGACACTGCGGGGTACTACGAGCAGTACTTC. This rearrangement joins TRBV4-3 to TRBJ2-7, with D perhaps matching TRBD2 (6 bases). From germline, CDR1 is LGHNA and CDR2 YSLEER. The CDR3 sequence is 15 residues long. Trimming stripped 3 bases from V and 3 bases from J, with 15 bases between.

The chain recombines TRBV9 with TRBJ2-7; no clear D. The germline V gene has CDR1 SGDLS and CDR2 YYNGEE. CDR3 length: 14 amino acids. V gave up 4 bases and J gave up 0 bases, with 11 bases separating them. In DNA, the CDR3 is TGTGCCAGCAGCCCGATGACGGACTCCTACGAGCAGTACTTC. As protein: CASSPMTDSYEQYF.

This clonotype has ten or more counts. A much larger clone differs by one base, so this may be a read error. The genes are TRBV4-2 and TRBJ2-7; no clear D. The CDR3 spans 13 residues. The V gene's germline CDR1 is LGHNA and CDR2 YNFKEQ. V was trimmed by 4 bases and J by 2 bases, leaving 9 bases between them. Here the CDR3 reads CASSPTNAYEQYF. Here the CDR3 DNA reads TGTGCCAGCAGCCCGACAAACGCCTACGAGCAGTACTTC.

This clonotype was counted once. The CDR3 nucleotides are TGTGCCATCAGTGAATTCGGGCTAGCGAACAATGAGCAGTTCTTC. It translates to CAISEFGLANNEQFF. This sequence joins TRBV10-3 and TRBJ2-1; D is possibly TRBD2 (6 bases). CDR1 ENHRY and CDR2 SYGVKD come from the germline V gene. With 3 bases removed from V and 5 bases from J, the gap between germline ends came to 14 bases. The CDR3 spans 15 residues.

This clonotype was picked up many times. The V and J genes are TRBV9 and TRBJ1-1, with D hard to call. The CDR3 covers 12 residues. The germline V gene has CDR1 SGDLS and CDR2 YYNGEE. Trimming took 0 bases from V and 3 from J, leaving 3 bases between them. CDR3 amino acids: CASSVVDTEAFF. In DNA form, the CDR3 reads TGTGCCAGCAGCGTAGTAGACACTGAAGCTTTCTTT.

J is TRBJ2-1 and V is TRBV7-8, with TRBD1 matching over 8 bases. The CDR3 contains 18 residues. With 7 bases clipped from V and 1 base from J, the junction kept 15 bases outside the gene matches. Germline CDR1 and CDR2: SGHVS and FQNEAQ. The CDR3 is CASIPGQGGPGSYNEQFF. DNA for the CDR3: TGTGCCAGCATCCCCGGACAGGGCGGTCCGGGATCCTACAATGAGCAGTTCTTC.

The chain joins TRBV7-2 to TRBJ2-1; perhaps D is TRBD1 or TRBD2 (5 bases each). Germline loops: CDR1 SGHTA, CDR2 FQGNSA. Trimming removed 5 bases from V and 8 bases from J, with 13 bases in between. The CDR3 is made up of 13 amino acids. The CDR3 spells CASSPRRGDEQFF. CDR3 nucleotide sequence: TGTGCCAGCAGCCCCCGAAGAGGGGATGAGCAGTTCTTC.

V and J are TRBV7-6 and TRBJ2-7, with D perhaps given as TRBD1 or TRBD2 (7 bases each). The CDR3 length is 15 residues. Germline V gives CDR1 SGHVS, CDR2 FNYEAQ. Trimming removed 4 bases at V and 5 bases at J, with 18 bases between. The CDR3 loop reads CASSSGTAAGDEQYF. The DNA of the CDR3 is TGTGCCAGCAGCTCAGGGACAGCCGCGGGGGACGAGCAGTACTTC. The full variable domain, in which reference TRBV7-6 and TRBJ2-7 provide the parts outside the CDR3, is GAGVSQSPRYKVTKRGQDVALRCDPISGHVSLYWYRQALGQGPEFLTYFNYEAQQDKSGLPNDRFSAERPEGSISTLTIQRTEQRDSAMYRCASSSGTAAGDEQYFGPGTRLTVT.

V usage is TRBV3-1 and J usage is TRBJ1-1; D uncertain. The CDR3 is 13 amino acids. Germline V gene data show CDR1 as LGHDT and CDR2 as YNNKEL (reference sequence). The V end was cut by 1 base, the J end by 1 base, with 4 bases between. The CDR3 nucleotides are TGTGCCAGCAGCCAAGTTTCGAACACTGAAGCTTTCTTT. Translating it yields CASSQVSNTEAFF.

This clonotype has more than one count but fewer than ten. The chain has TRBV5-1 and TRBJ2-1; no definite D call. Trimming cost V 5 bases and J 8 bases, with 11 bases left between them. The CDR3 spans 12 residues. CDR1 and CDR2 from the germline V gene are SGHRS and YFSETQ. The CDR3 DNA reads as TGCGCCAGCAGAAACTTTGCGGATGAGCAGTTCTTC. Its translation is CASRNFADEQFF.

The rearrangement links TRBV20-1 to TRBJ1-5, with D unclear. V was trimmed by 6 bases and J by 3 bases, leaving 18 bases between them. This CDR3 contains 15 residues. Germline CDR1 is DFQATT and CDR2 is SNEGSKA (reference sequence). The CDR3 loop reads CSAPPEGGYNQPQHF. In DNA, the CDR3 is TGCAGTGCGCCCCCTGAGGGCGGTTACAATCAGCCCCAGCATTTT.

This chain uses TRBV2 with TRBJ2-6; D perhaps matches TRBD2 (6 bases). The CDR3 extends over 16 amino acids. Trimming took 6 bases from V and 0 from J, leaving 12 bases between them. CDR1 and CDR2 from the germline V gene are SNHLY and FYNNEI. CDR3: CASSGGPYSGANVLTF. Here the CDR3 DNA reads TGTGCCAGCAGCGGGGGACCTTACTCTGGGGCCAACGTCCTGACTTTC.

This clonotype was observed at least ten times. The J gene is TRBJ2-3, the V gene TRBV12-3 or TRBV12-4; TRBD2 matches 9 bases. The CDR3 extends over 14 amino acids. J lost 4 bases, V lost 8 bases, and 7 bases had no gene match. The CDR3 reads CASGTASGADTQYF. The DNA of the CDR3 is TGTGCCAGCGGTACGGCTAGCGGGGCAGATACGCAGTATTTT.

Ten or more counts support this clonotype. V is TRBV5-1 and J is TRBJ2-4; TRBD2 might be the D (6 bases). The CDR3 totals 14 residues. With 0 bases removed from V and 7 bases from J, the gap between germline ends came to 11 bases. Germline-derived CDR1 and CDR2 are SGHRS and YFSETQ. The CDR3 nucleotides are TGCGCCAGCAGCTTGGCGCGGGAAATGAACATTCAGTACTTC. This gives the protein CASSLAREMNIQYF.